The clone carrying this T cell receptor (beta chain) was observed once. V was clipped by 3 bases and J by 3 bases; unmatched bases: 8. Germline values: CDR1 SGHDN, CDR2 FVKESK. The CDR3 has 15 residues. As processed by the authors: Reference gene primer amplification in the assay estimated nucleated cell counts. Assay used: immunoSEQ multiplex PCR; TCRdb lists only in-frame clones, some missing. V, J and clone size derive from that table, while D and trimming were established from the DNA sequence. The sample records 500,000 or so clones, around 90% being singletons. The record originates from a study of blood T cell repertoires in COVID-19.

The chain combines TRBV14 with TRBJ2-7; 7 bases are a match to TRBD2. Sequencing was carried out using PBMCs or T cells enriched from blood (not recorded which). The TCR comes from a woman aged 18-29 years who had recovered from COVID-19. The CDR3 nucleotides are TGTGCCAGCAGCCAGGGGAGGGGCATTTTCTACGAGCAGTACTTC. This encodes CASSQGRGIFYEQYF.